This paragraph reports one T cell receptor beta chain. Its antigen is currently unknown. The ends lost 3 bases at V and 6 bases at J; junction bases unmatched: 15. CDR1 is SEHNR, CDR2 FQNEAQ, per germline (reference sequence). The CDR3 length is 17 residues. Here immunoSEQ multiplex PCR was the method, and the copy in TCRdb shows in-frame clones only, minus some. The top ten hold approximately 19% of the sample, which has 150,000 or so clones, about 88% seen once. This entry comes from a study of T cell responses to AZD1222 COVID-19 vaccine. The wider study: Second-dose groups at about 4 or about 12 weeks were pooled. Study observations and caveats: Per reports, nearly half of all spike-specific TCRs target regions that are unmutated in variants. White British people made up most donors, females outnumbered males, and clonal diversity was possibly underestimated. Repertoire sampling occurred only after the peak T cell response.

The material sequenced was peripheral blood, taken on day 0 of AZD1222 vaccination. The gene calls are TRBV7-9 and TRBJ1-2; 8 nucleotides align to TRBD1. This sequence originates from an adult in good health. CDR3 sequence: CASSLLAGGANQDGYTF. The CDR3 bases are TGTGCCAGCAGCTTGTTGGCAGGGGGCGCAAACCAGGATGGCTACACCTTC.